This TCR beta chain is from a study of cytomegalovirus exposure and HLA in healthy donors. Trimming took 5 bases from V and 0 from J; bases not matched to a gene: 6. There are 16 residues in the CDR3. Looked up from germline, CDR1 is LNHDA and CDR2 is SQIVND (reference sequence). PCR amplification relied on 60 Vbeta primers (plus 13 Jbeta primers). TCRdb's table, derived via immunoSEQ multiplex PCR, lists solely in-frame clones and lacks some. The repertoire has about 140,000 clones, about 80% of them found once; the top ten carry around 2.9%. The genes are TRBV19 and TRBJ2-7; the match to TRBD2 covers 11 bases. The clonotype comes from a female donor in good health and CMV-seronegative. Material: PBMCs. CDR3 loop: CASSRSSGGFSYEQYF. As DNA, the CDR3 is TGTGCCAGTAGTCGGTCTAGCGGGGGGTTCTCCTACGAGCAGTACTTC. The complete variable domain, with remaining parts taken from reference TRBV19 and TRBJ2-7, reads DGGITQSPKYLFRKEGQNVTLSCEQNLNHDAMYWYRQDPGQGLRLIYYSQIVNDFQKGDIAEGYSVSREKKESFPLTVTSAQKNPTAFYLCASSRSSGGFSYEQYFGPGTRLTVT.